This T cell receptor beta chain was captured by sequencing in a study of control samples from healthy donors and cancer patients. Only in-frame clones appear in the TCRdb table, and some are missing; sequencing was by immunoSEQ multiplex PCR. The sample carries roughly 180,000 clones, just under 95% recorded once. The CDR3 has 18 residues. Germline CDR1 is LGHDT and CDR2 is YNNKEL (reference sequence). After removal of 2 bases from V and 1 base from J, the junction contained 9 bases not matched to a gene. The sample consisted of blood. The chain has TRBV3-1 (or the pseudogene TRBV3-2) and TRBJ2-3; 10 bases agree with TRBD2. The clonotype was recovered from a woman aged 60 to 75 in good health. The CDR3 spells CASSQLSSGGFCTDTQYF. The CDR3 DNA sequence: TGTGCCAGCAGCCAATTGTCTAGCGGGGGATTTTGCACAGATACGCAGTATTTT.